A selection of T cell receptor beta chains follows, all from one sample in a study of shared clonotypes between healthy human individuals. Method: immunoSEQ multiplex PCR; TCRdb's copy keeps in-frame clones and lacks some. The sample holds 750,000 to 1,000,000 clones; over 90% are singletons and the top ten take less than 25%. The sample was naive CD8+ T cells sorted from blood. These TCRs come from a man aged 25-40 years in good health. The CDR3 runs from the conserved cysteine through the conserved F or W. A D gene is named only where the DNA matches it firmly. The listing skips clone size in some rows; elsewhere it reads once, few, many or a size class.

abundance: -; d_gene: TRBD2; j_gene: TRBJ2-1; len: 18; v_gene: TRBV4-1; CDR3aa: CASARGTSGRGGWNEQFF; CDR3nt: TGCGCCAGCGCCCGAGGGACTAGCGGGAGAGGAGGATGGAATGAGCAGTTCTTC
abundance: -; d_gene: TRBD1; j_gene: TRBJ1-2; len: 14; v_gene: TRBV7-9; CDR3aa: CASSTRTGIYGYTF; CDR3nt: TGTGCCAGCAGCACCCGGACAGGGATCTATGGCTACACCTTC
abundance: once; d_gene: -; j_gene: TRBJ1-5; len: 13; v_gene: TRBV5-5; CDR3aa: CASSPENSQPQHF; CDR3nt: TGTGCCAGCAGCCCGGAAAATTCTCAGCCCCAGCATTTT
abundance: -; d_gene: -; j_gene: TRBJ1-1; len: 11; v_gene: TRBV20-1; CDR3aa: CSARGDTEAFF; CDR3nt: TGCAGTGCCAGAGGGGACACTGAAGCTTTCTTT
abundance: -; d_gene: TRBD2; j_gene: TRBJ2-7; len: 17; v_gene: TRBV5-1; CDR3aa: CASSPLGGREGLYEQYF; CDR3nt: TGCGCCAGCAGCCCGCTCGGGGGCCGGGAGGGCCTGTACGAGCAGTACTTC
abundance: -; d_gene: -; j_gene: TRBJ1-1; len: 13; v_gene: TRBV7-6; CDR3aa: CASSPVAEGEAFF; CDR3nt: TGTGCCAGCAGCCCCGTCGCAGAAGGTGAAGCTTTCTTT
abundance: -; d_gene: -; j_gene: TRBJ2-1; len: 16; v_gene: TRBV5-5; CDR3aa: CASSFVLATLSWEQFF; CDR3nt: TGTGCCAGCAGCTTCGTCCTAGCGACACTCTCTTGGGAGCAGTTCTTC
abundance: -; d_gene: TRBD2; j_gene: TRBJ2-7; len: 16; v_gene: TRBV9; CDR3aa: CASSVNPGLATYEQYF; CDR3nt: TGTGCCAGCAGCGTAAATCCGGGACTAGCAACCTACGAGCAGTACTTC
abundance: -; d_gene: TRBD2; j_gene: TRBJ2-7; len: 16; v_gene: TRBV6-6; CDR3aa: CASSYWGSGSSYEQYF; CDR3nt: TGTGCCAGCAGTTACTGGGGAAGCGGGAGCTCCTACGAGCAGTACTTC
abundance: -; d_gene: TRBD1; j_gene: TRBJ2-7; len: 15; v_gene: TRBV10-3; CDR3aa: CAISESGQGAGEQYF; CDR3nt: TGTGCCATCAGTGAGTCTGGACAGGGGGCAGGAGAGCAGTACTTC
abundance: -; d_gene: -; j_gene: TRBJ2-7; len: 15; v_gene: TRBV10-2; CDR3aa: CASSEPPDGGYEQYF; CDR3nt: TGCGCCAGCAGTGAGCCCCCCGACGGGGGCTACGAGCAGTACTTC
abundance: -; d_gene: TRBD1; j_gene: TRBJ1-1; len: 14; v_gene: TRBV4-3; CDR3aa: CASSHNTGGTEAFF; CDR3nt: TGCGCCAGCAGCCATAATACAGGGGGCACTGAAGCTTTCTTT
abundance: -; d_gene: -; j_gene: TRBJ2-6; len: 16; v_gene: TRBV10-1; CDR3aa: CASRWGLISGANVLTF; CDR3nt: TGCGCCAGCAGGTGGGGGCTCATCTCTGGGGCCAACGTCCTGACTTTC
abundance: -; d_gene: -; j_gene: TRBJ1-3; len: 15; v_gene: TRBV6-5; CDR3aa: CASRRSSRSGNTIYF; CDR3nt: TGTGCCAGCAGAAGAAGTAGCCGCTCTGGAAACACCATATATTTT
abundance: -; d_gene: TRBD2; j_gene: TRBJ2-1; len: 14; v_gene: TRBV9; CDR3aa: CASSVVAGYSEQFF; CDR3nt: TGTGCCAGCAGCGTAGTAGCGGGATATAGTGAGCAGTTCTTC
abundance: -; d_gene: -; j_gene: TRBJ2-7; len: 17; v_gene: TRBV5-1; CDR3aa: CASSPGAYRDILYEQYF; CDR3nt: TGCGCCAGCAGCCCGGGAGCCTACCGGGACATTCTTTACGAGCAGTACTTC
abundance: -; d_gene: -; j_gene: TRBJ1-4; len: 15; v_gene: TRBV7-9; CDR3aa: CASSWVDATNEKLFF; CDR3nt: TGTGCCAGCAGCTGGGTAGATGCAACTAATGAAAAACTGTTTTTT
abundance: -; d_gene: -; j_gene: TRBJ1-2; len: 15; v_gene: TRBV7-9; CDR3aa: CASSTSKWEDYGYTF; CDR3nt: TGTGCCAGCAGCACTAGTAAGTGGGAGGACTATGGCTACACCTTC
abundance: -; d_gene: -; j_gene: TRBJ2-5; len: 15; v_gene: TRBV7-9; CDR3aa: CASSSTGTAQETQYF; CDR3nt: TGTGCCAGCAGTAGTACCGGGACGGCCCAAGAGACCCAGTACTTC
abundance: -; d_gene: -; j_gene: TRBJ2-1; len: 13; v_gene: TRBV7-6; CDR3aa: CASSLGLGAEQFF; CDR3nt: TGTGCCAGCAGCTTAGGACTAGGGGCTGAGCAGTTCTTC
abundance: -; d_gene: -; j_gene: TRBJ2-7; len: 14; v_gene: TRBV27; CDR3aa: CASSRSTGSYEQYF; CDR3nt: TGTGCCAGCAGTCGATCAACAGGCTCCTACGAGCAGTACTTC
abundance: -; d_gene: TRBD1; j_gene: TRBJ2-1; len: 13; v_gene: TRBV27; CDR3aa: CASSLQTGFEQFF; CDR3nt: TGTGCCAGCAGTTTGCAGACAGGGTTTGAGCAGTTCTTC
abundance: -; d_gene: -; j_gene: TRBJ2-1; len: 14; v_gene: TRBV7-6; CDR3aa: CASSLVPASNEQFF; CDR3nt: TGTGCCAGCAGCTTAGTCCCCGCATCCAATGAGCAGTTCTTC
abundance: -; d_gene: TRBD2; j_gene: TRBJ2-1; len: 16; v_gene: TRBV7-8; CDR3aa: CASSSLAGDSYNEQFF; CDR3nt: TGTGCCAGCAGCTCTCTAGCGGGAGACTCCTACAATGAGCAGTTCTTC
abundance: -; d_gene: -; j_gene: TRBJ2-1; len: 15; v_gene: TRBV19; CDR3aa: CASSTPTRGYNEQFF; CDR3nt: TGTGCCAGTAGTACTCCGACCAGAGGATACAATGAGCAGTTCTTC